The 17 T cell receptor beta chains reported below all come from one sample, sequenced in a study of blood T cell repertoires in COVID-19. Profiled with immunoSEQ multiplex PCR; TCRdb holds only in-frame clones, not every one. The table includes about 38,000 clones, over 75% detected once. The specimen sequenced was peripheral blood. The receptor source for this set is a man aged 65-85 years with active COVID-19.

This rearrangement joins TRBV4-3 to TRBJ1-6; D remains unclear. The CDR3 sequence is 17 residues long. Germline V gene sequence: CDR1 LGHNA, CDR2 YSLEER. V lost 3 bases and J 2 bases, leaving 14 bases between the germline ends. The CDR3, as DNA: TGCGCCAGCAGCCACCGGCCCCCCGGGGCCTATAATTCACCCCTCCACTTT. This translates into CASSHRPPGAYNSPLHF.

The chain combines TRBV30 with TRBJ2-2; tentatively, D is TRBD1 (6 bases). With 3 bases removed from V and 0 bases from J, the gap between germline ends came to 11 bases. Germline CDR1 reads GTSNPN; CDR2 reads SVGIG (reference sequence). This CDR3 contains 15 residues. The CDR3 region is CAWRRTATNTGELFF. In nucleotides, the CDR3 is TGTGCCTGGAGGAGGACAGCTACGAACACCGGGGAGCTGTTTTTT.

The V and J genes are TRBV29-1 and TRBJ2-3, with D perhaps TRBD2 (6 bases). V was shortened by 4 bases and J by 9 bases, with 14 bases between the two germline ends. Germline loops: CDR1 SQVTM, CDR2 ANQGSEA. There are 12 residues in the CDR3. CDR3 DNA: TGCAGCGTTGTGCGGAGGGTTGACACGCAGTATTTT. Translation gives CSVVRRVDTQYF.

The CDR3 DNA follows: TGTGCCAGCTCACCAGAGACTCAAACTACGATTAATGGAAAAAAGCAGTACTTC. This translates into CASSPETQTTINGKKQYF. The chain uses TRBV18 and TRBJ2-7; D gene unclear. CDR1 and CDR2 (germline): KGHSH, LQKENI. The V end lost 2 bases, the J end lost 8 bases, and 28 bases lay between the germline ends. The CDR3 totals 18 residues.

This clone was seen more than once but under ten times. The chain employs TRBV28 and TRBJ2-7; possibly TRBD2 for D (6 bases). Germline CDR1 reads MDHEN; CDR2 reads SYDVKM. V gave up 2 bases and J gave up 0 bases, with 11 bases separating them. This CDR3 has 15 amino acids. The CDR3 protein is CASSLLAPSSYEQYF. In DNA form, the CDR3 reads TGTGCCAGCAGTTTACTAGCGCCGAGCTCCTACGAGCAGTACTTC.

The rearrangement uses TRBV16 and TRBJ2-7, with D unresolved. Trimming cost V 0 bases and J 3 bases, with 3 bases left between them. Germline lookup yields CDR1 KGHSY and CDR2 FQNENV. The CDR3 consists of 12 residues. The CDR3, as DNA: TGTGCCAGCAGCCAATCCGTCTACGAGCAGTACTTC. It translates to CASSQSVYEQYF.

The J gene is TRBJ1-6, the V gene TRBV2; TRBD1 agrees at 8 bases. This CDR3 comprises 14 residues. Trimming took 6 bases from V and 10 from J; bases not matched to a gene: 8. The germline V gene encodes CDR1 SNHLY and CDR2 FYNNEI. In DNA, the CDR3 is TGTGCCAGCAGGAAGACAGGGGCAGGGTCACCCCTCCACTTT. Protein product: CASRKTGAGSPLHF.

This clone was counted only a few times. The chain employs TRBV6-5 and TRBJ1-1; possibly TRBD1 for D (5 bases). The V gene lost 6 bases and the J gene lost 11 bases, with 13 bases spanning the gap. From germline, CDR1 is MNHEY and CDR2 SVGAGI. This CDR3 has 11 residues. CDR3 in DNA: TGTGCCAGCAGGAGGGCGGGGGATGCTTTCTTT. This gives the protein CASRRAGDAFF.

The chain employs TRBV3-1 (or the pseudogene TRBV3-2) and TRBJ2-2; D is undetermined. CDR1 LGHDT and CDR2 YNNKEL come from the germline V gene (reference sequence). V was cut by 4 bases and J by 2 bases, with 23 bases left in between. This CDR3 comprises 19 residues. The CDR3 DNA follows: TGTGCCAGCAGCCGCGCGTGTTTTTGGTCCCGAGCTAACACCGGGGAGCTGTTTTTT. Protein product: CASSRACFWSRANTGELFF.

The rearrangement joins TRBV7-3 to TRBJ2-3; 16 nucleotides align to TRBD2. The CDR3 is 22 residues long. Germline V gene lookup returns CDR1 SGHTA and CDR2 FQGTGA. V trimming: 2 bases; J trimming: 4 bases; junction bases outside the gene matches: 18. This chain's CDR3 is CASSLYPLEGTSGGAVSDTQYF. CDR3 in DNA: TGTGCCAGCAGCTTATACCCCCTCGAAGGGACTAGCGGGGGGGCCGTCTCAGATACGCAGTATTTT.

The rearrangement links TRBV12-3 or TRBV12-4 to TRBJ1-2, with 7 bases aligning to TRBD1. J lost 2 bases, V lost 7 bases, and 4 bases had no gene match. The CDR3 has 13 amino acids. CDR3: CASTLGQNYGYTF. In DNA, the CDR3 is TGTGCCAGCACCCTGGGACAGAACTATGGCTACACCTTC.

The rearrangement links TRBV10-3 to TRBJ2-3, with D maybe TRBD2 (6 bases). The germline V and J ends were trimmed by 2 bases and 1 base, with 7 bases remaining between them. This CDR3 spans 14 amino acids. Germline V lookup: CDR1 ENHRY, CDR2 SYGVKD. In DNA, the CDR3 is TGTGCCATCAGTGAGGGGGAGGGCACAGATACGCAGTATTTT. Protein sequence: CAISEGEGTDTQYF.

This clone was recorded once. The chain has TRBV4-2 and TRBJ2-4, with TRBD1 identical over 10 bases. The CDR3 spans 16 residues. The V gene end was trimmed by 0 bases and the J gene end by 4 bases; junction bases not matched to a gene: 3. The germline V gene has CDR1 LGHNA and CDR2 YNFKEQ. Written as DNA, the CDR3 is TGTGCCAGCAGCCAAGAAGCGGGACAGGGGAAAAACATTCAGTACTTC. Translating gives CASSQEAGQGKNIQYF.

This chain connects TRBV2 to TRBJ2-5; TRBD2 matches 7 bases. CDR1 is SNHLY and CDR2 is FYNNEI in the germline V gene. This CDR3 region has 12 residues. The V segment lost 7 bases and the J segment 3 bases; nucleotides outside the gene matches: 2. DNA of the CDR3: TGTGCCAGCATACGGGAGGAAGAGACCCAGTACTTC. Amino acids: CASIREEETQYF.

This clone was observed a handful of times. The chain is built from TRBV14 and TRBJ2-1, with D possibly matching TRBD2 (6 bases). V lost 1 base and J lost 5, with 15 bases in between. CDR1 is SGHDN and CDR2 is FVKESK in the germline V gene. The CDR3 consists of 16 residues. The CDR3 protein is CASSQGWTGVHNEQFF. For the CDR3, the DNA is TGTGCCAGCAGCCAAGGCTGGACGGGAGTCCACAATGAGCAGTTCTTC.

The genes are TRBV7-9 and TRBJ2-1; the D gene is possibly TRBD2 (5 bases). Germline V gene lookup returns CDR1 SEHNR and CDR2 FQNEAQ (reference sequence). The CDR3 covers 14 residues. V was clipped by 1 base and J by 7 bases, with 11 bases between them. CDR3 loop: CASSLVFPGNEQFF. Written as DNA, the CDR3 is TGTGCCAGCAGCTTAGTTTTTCCGGGGAATGAGCAGTTCTTC.

This chain uses TRBV6-5 with TRBJ2-7, with 12 bases fitting TRBD1. The CDR3 totals 15 residues. V lost 5 bases and J lost 5; bases outside the gene matches: 7. Germline CDR1 and CDR2: MNHEY and SVGAGI. CDR3 region: CASSLAGQGADEQYF. CDR3 nucleotide sequence: TGTGCCAGCAGTCTAGCGGGACAGGGGGCCGACGAGCAGTACTTC.